This paragraph covers one TCR beta chain sequence. The antigen this receptor binds is unknown. The record has no base qualities; no much larger clone is one base away. TCRbeta CDR3 regions were amplified from genomic DNA by means of the immunoSEQ Assay, a bias-controlled multiplex PCR. The authors' pipeline ran thus. Within the assay, amplification of reference gene primers was used to estimate how many nucleated cells each sample contained. Sequence reads were collapsed and filtered to measure the absolute abundance of every unique TCRbeta CDR3 rearrangement. Productive Simpson clonality was computed per sample as the square root of Simpson's diversity index over productive rearrangements. The table was pulled from immuneACCESS by TCRdb, which kept in-frame rearrangements only. Such tables lose some clones; where checked, under half of the loss comes from unresolved V genes, and the rest has no known cause. That table supplies the V and J calls and clone size; D and trimming were determined from the DNA. Within this sample are 150,000 to 200,000 clones, with more than 70% of them counted one time only. The ten largest clones take up 2.5% to 3% of the sample.

The data were obtained in a study of blood T cell repertoires in COVID-19 (dated by TCRdb to 2020 to 2021). About the investigation overall: The collaborator samples originated in the United States, Italy and Spain and spanned the acute and convalescent phases of COVID-19. Where available, HLA class I and class II types were taken from metadata supplied by the sample provider and were not determined by assay-based typing. Samples came from the ongoing ImmuneRACE study (first 160 participants) plus 1,254 subjects from 6 global collaborators. A de-identified subject ID, COVID-19 status, age in years and sex were almost always included in the sample metadata. Deeply sampled blood TCRbeta repertoires from subjects exposed to, actively infected with, or recovered from COVID-19 were included in the dataset. The material from the prospective study consisted of cDNA or gDNA derived from T cells, B-cell-depleted T cells, or PBMCs. The repertoires were made available in a free public database intended to serve as a resource for research on the immune response to SARS-CoV-2.

Overall study results and their limits: How much clinical and demographic metadata was included differed by source and by participant, and the metadata was provided uncurated.

Collaborating institutions collected whole blood in K2EDTA tubes following their own protocols. For TCRbeta analysis, collaborators shipped samples in one of three forms: frozen whole blood, isolated PBMCs, or DNA extracted from either of those sample types. This clonotype was sampled from a man between 60 and 75 years old with acute or convalescent COVID-19. The sequenced sample was peripheral blood.

The sequenced DNA: TGTGCCAGCAGCTTGGGGGGACCCTACGAGCAGTACTTC. It is translated as CASSLGGPYEQYF. The receptor chain draws on TRBV7-9 and TRBJ2-7; TRBD2 might be the D gene, on 6 matching bases. V loses 3 bases, J loses 2 bases, and the germline ends lie 8 bases apart. CDR1 and CDR2 are read off the germline V gene (reference sequence) as SEHNR and FQNEAQ. The CDR3 runs 13 amino acids, cysteine and phenylalanine included. Of all the DNA, just the CDR3 is kept, 39 bases in frame from base 1. Supplemented by the reference TRBV7-9 and TRBJ2-7 proteins around the CDR3, the complete variable domain is DTGVSQNPRHKITKRGQNVTFRCDPISEHNRLYWYRQTLGQGPEFLTYFQNEAQLEKSRLLSDRFSAERPKGSFSTLEIQRTEQGDSAMYLCASSLGGPYEQYFGPGTRLTVT.